The 28 T cell receptor beta chains reported below all come from one sample, sequenced in a study of cytomegalovirus exposure and HLA in healthy donors. The PCR contained 60 Vbeta and 13 Jbeta primers. Method: immunoSEQ multiplex PCR; TCRdb's copy keeps in-frame clones and lacks some. This table has 100,000 to 150,000 clones, more than 80% appearing once. Sequencing was performed on PBMCs. These receptors all come from a young man in good health and CMV-seropositive.

The chain has TRBV10-3 and TRBJ1-6; D gene unclear. CDR1 ENHRY and CDR2 SYGVKD come from the germline V gene. This CDR3 spans 15 amino acids. Trimming removed 0 bases at V and 6 bases at J, with 9 bases between. Written as DNA, the CDR3 is TGTGCCATCAGTGAGTCTAACAGCCGTAATTCACCCCTCCACTTT. It encodes CAISESNSRNSPLHF.

This chain connects TRBV4-1 to TRBJ2-1, with D unclear. CDR3 length equals 17 residues. The V gene's germline CDR1 is MGHRA and CDR2 YSYEKL. V lost 3 bases, J lost 0 bases, and 15 bases lay in between. CDR3 sequence: CASSHPRMGLSYNEQFF. The DNA for the CDR3 is TGCGCCAGCAGCCACCCAAGGATGGGCCTCTCCTACAATGAGCAGTTCTTC.

The V gene is TRBV25-1, the J gene TRBJ1-3; tentative D call: TRBD1 (5 bases). The CDR3 is 13 residues long. With 5 bases removed from V and 3 bases from J, the gap between germline ends came to 8 bases. Germline CDR1 is MGHDK and CDR2 is SYGVNS. CDR3 sequence (DNA): TGTGCCAGCAGTTTGGACATTGGAAACACCATATATTTT. This codes for CASSLDIGNTIYF.

This clone turned up a few times. The CDR3 loop is CSARHTYEQYF. CDR3 sequence (DNA): TGCAGTGCTAGGCACACCTACGAGCAGTACTTC. This chain uses TRBV20-1 with TRBJ2-7, with no clear D. The length of the CDR3 is 11 residues. Germline V gene data show CDR1 as DFQATT and CDR2 as SNEGSKA (reference sequence). V was cut by 3 bases and J by 2 bases, with 5 bases left in between.

The J gene is TRBJ1-6, the V gene TRBV7-2, with D unclear. The CDR3 extends over 15 amino acids. The V end lost 1 base, the J end lost 6 bases, and 10 bases lay between the germline ends. Per germline, CDR1 SGHTA and CDR2 FQGNSA. As DNA, the CDR3 is TGTGCCAGCAGCTTAGTCAGCGGTTTTAATTCACCCCTCCACTTT. It codes for CASSLVSGFNSPLHF.

Of note for this clone: One end of the junction fails to match germline, which may point to a read error. Distinct nucleotide sequences in the sample also encode this CDR3. The gene calls are TRBV4-1 and TRBJ1-5; D remains unclear. The CDR3 extends over 15 amino acids. Germline CDR1 and CDR2: MGHRA and YSYEKL. This CDR3 reads CASSQGPYSNQPQHF. CDR3 sequence (DNA): TGTGCCAGCAGCCAAGGCCCCTACAGCAATCAGCCCCAGCATTTT.

J is TRBJ1-1 and V is TRBV19, with D maybe TRBD1 (5 bases). V was cut by 5 bases and J by 8 bases, with 15 bases left in between. The CDR3 extends over 13 amino acids. Germline values: CDR1 LNHDA, CDR2 SQIVND (reference sequence). The CDR3: CASSPPGGVEAFF. The CDR3 DNA is TGTGCCAGTAGTCCCCCCGGGGGGGTAGAAGCTTTCTTT.

The rearrangement links TRBV19 to TRBJ1-3; no reliable D call. CDR3 length: 13 residues. V lost 7 bases to trimming and J lost 0 bases, with 7 bases between them. CDR1 LNHDA and CDR2 SQIVND come from the germline V gene (reference sequence). The CDR3 loop reads CASTRASGNTIYF. CDR3 nucleotide sequence: TGTGCCAGTACTCGAGCCTCTGGAAACACCATATATTTT.

The J gene is TRBJ2-2, the V gene TRBV4-1; TRBD2 matches at 11 bases. V dropped 1 base and J dropped 6; count of bases not matched to a gene: 7. Looked up from germline, CDR1 is MGHRA and CDR2 is YSYEKL. The CDR3 loop spans 17 amino acids. CDR3 coding DNA: TGCGCCAGCAGCCAAGTCGATCTGGGACTAGCGGCCGGGGAGCTGTTTTTT. Its protein product is CASSQVDLGLAAGELFF.

This clone was picked up a small number of times. J is TRBJ1-1 and V is TRBV10-3; tentatively, D is TRBD1 (6 bases). This CDR3 comprises 14 residues. V gave up 3 bases and J gave up 2 bases, with 10 bases separating them. Germline V gene sequence: CDR1 ENHRY, CDR2 SYGVKD. The DNA for the CDR3 is TGTGCCATCAGTGACCCCGGGACAAACACTGAAGCTTTCTTT. This encodes CAISDPGTNTEAFF.

The chain employs TRBV9 and TRBJ1-3; weak D call: TRBD1 (6 bases). Germline CDR1 is SGDLS and CDR2 is YYNGEE. The V and J ends lost 0 bases and 3 bases respectively, with 10 bases between them. This CDR3 spans 15 amino acids. CDR3 region: CASSVGGQRGNTIYF. The CDR3 DNA is TGTGCCAGCAGCGTAGGGGGGCAACGTGGAAACACCATATATTTT. Full variable domain (remainder filled in from reference TRBV9 and TRBJ1-3): DSGVTQTPKHLITATGQRVTLRCSPRSGDLSVYWYQQSLDQGLQFLIQYYNGEERAKGNILERFSAQQFPDLHSELNLSSLELGDSALYFCASSVGGQRGNTIYFGEGSWLTVV.

The V gene is TRBV10-1, the J gene TRBJ1-1; 8 bases agree with TRBD1. Germline assignment: CDR1 WNHNN and CDR2 SYGVQD (reference sequence). V was pared by 3 bases and J by 11 bases, with 20 bases of the junction left unmatched. This CDR3 region has 17 residues. CDR3 in amino acids: CASSDHATSGGLLRAFF. CDR3 in DNA: TGCGCCAGCAGTGACCATGCCACCTCAGGGGGCTTGTTGCGGGCTTTCTTT.

J is TRBJ1-5 and V is TRBV30; 10 positions match TRBD1. Per the germline V gene, CDR1 is GTSNPN and CDR2 is SVGIG (reference sequence). The CDR3 runs to 16 residues. The V and J ends lost 0 bases and 6 bases, in that order; junction bases with no gene match: 8. The CDR3 sequence is CAWSVQRTGGIQPQHF. DNA of the CDR3: TGTGCCTGGAGTGTACAAAGGACAGGGGGGATTCAGCCCCAGCATTTT.

About this clone: One end of the junction varies from germline; a read error may be responsible. The V and J genes are TRBV28 and TRBJ1-2, with 7 bases aligning to TRBD1. Germline CDR1 MDHEN, CDR2 SYDVKM. CDR3 size: 12 residues. CDR3 coding DNA: TGTGCCAGCAGTTTACAGCAGGGGGTGTGGTCCTTC. Translation gives CASSLQQGVWSF.

This clone came up once. The chain carries TRBV27 and TRBJ2-5; 8 bases line up with TRBD2. The DNA end lines up better with TRBJ2-7; the J call may be wrong. This CDR3 has 16 residues. Per germline, CDR1 MNHEY and CDR2 SMNVEV (reference sequence). CDR3 region: CASSPLSSGGPYEQYF. CDR3 sequence (DNA): TGTGCCAGCAGCCCTCTTAGCTCGGGGGGGCCCTACGAGCAGTACTTC.

CDR3 loop: CATSRTGGGGYEQYF. For the CDR3, the DNA is TGTGCCACCAGCAGAACCGGGGGCGGGGGCTACGAGCAGTACTTC. This chain uses TRBV15 with TRBJ2-7; perhaps TRBD2 as D (7 bases). The CDR3 extends over 15 amino acids. From germline, CDR1 is LNHNV and CDR2 YYDKDF (reference sequence). The V and J ends lost 2 bases and 3 bases respectively, with 14 bases between them. Using reference TRBV15 and TRBJ2-7 for the parts outside the CDR3, the full variable domain is DAMVIQNPRYQVTQFGKPVTLSCSQTLNHNVMYWYQQKSSQAPKLLFHYYDKDFNNEADTPDNFQSRRPNTSFCFLDIRSPGLGDTAMYLCATSRTGGGGYEQYFGPGTRLTVT.

J is TRBJ2-7 and V is TRBV9, with 9 bases fitting TRBD1. The CDR3 runs 14 residues. With V trimmed by 3 bases and J by 6 bases, 7 bases remained unmatched. The germline CDR1 and CDR2 sequences are SGDLS and YYNGEE. The CDR3 region is CASSARDRAGEQYF. The CDR3 DNA reads as TGTGCCAGCAGCGCCCGGGACAGGGCGGGCGAGCAGTACTTC.

The chain employs TRBV19 and TRBJ2-5, with a possible D match to TRBD1 (6 bases). This CDR3 contains 15 residues. Germline CDR1 is LNHDA and CDR2 is SQIVND (reference sequence). V lost 5 bases and J lost 4, with 17 bases in between. The CDR3, as DNA: TGTGCCAGTAGTCCGGCCTACAGGGAGCTAGAGACCCAGTACTTC. This gives the protein CASSPAYRELETQYF.

The gene calls are TRBV6-1 and TRBJ1-1, with D unclear. CDR3 length: 13 amino acids. V was cut by 1 base and J by 4 bases, with 7 bases left in between. CDR1 and CDR2 (germline): MNHNS, SASEGT. CDR3 DNA sequence: TGTGCCAGCAGTGAAGGGCGGGTCACTGAAGCTTTCTTT. Translated, it gives CASSEGRVTEAFF.

This clone turned up a few times. The chain carries TRBV19 and TRBJ1-1, with TRBD1 as a possible D gene (5 bases). The germline V gene has CDR1 LNHDA and CDR2 SQIVND (reference sequence). CDR3 length: 16 residues. V shed 2 bases and J shed 4 bases, with 17 bases lying between them. The CDR3 sequence is CASSIIGGVMGTEAFF. Written as DNA, the CDR3 is TGTGCCAGTAGTATAATTGGGGGGGTGATGGGCACTGAAGCTTTCTTT.

This clone has only one observation. An end of the junction does not agree with germline; a read error may underlie this. V usage is TRBV6-1 and J usage is TRBJ2-5; no definite D call. The CDR3 has 9 residues. The V gene's germline CDR1 is MNHNS and CDR2 SASEGT. The chain's CDR3 is CAIREAQYF. The CDR3 nucleotides read TGTGCCATAAGAGAGGCCCAGTACTTC.

The chain recombines TRBV29-1 with TRBJ1-3; TRBD1 is a possible D gene (5 bases). Germline V gene data show CDR1 as SQVTM and CDR2 as ANQGSEA. V gave up 7 bases and J gave up 2 bases, with 15 bases separating them. The CDR3 is 14 residues long. CDR3 nucleotide sequence: TGCAGCGCCGGGTTAGGGACTGCTGGAAACACCATATATTTT. Amino acid sequence: CSAGLGTAGNTIYF.

CDR3: CASSRTGSGSQNIQYF. The CDR3 DNA follows: TGTGCCAGCAGTCGGACAGGGTCTGGGAGCCAAAACATTCAGTACTTC. The rearrangement links TRBV5-6 to TRBJ2-4; 8 bases align to TRBD1. V was clipped by 5 bases and J by 5 bases; unmatched bases: 12. CDR1 and CDR2 (germline): SGHDT, YYEEEE. CDR3 length: 16 amino acids.

The chain recombines TRBV6-1 with TRBJ2-7, with TRBD1 matching over 7 bases. CDR3 length: 16 residues. Germline CDR1 is MNHNS and CDR2 is SASEGT. V gave up 2 bases and J gave up 3 bases; unmatched junction bases: 10. CDR3 loop: CASSEQYDRANYEQYF. The CDR3 bases are TGTGCCAGCAGTGAACAGTATGACAGGGCCAACTACGAGCAGTACTTC.

This chain links TRBV30 with TRBJ2-5; D is undetermined. V lost 2 bases and J lost 2, with 12 bases in between. Germline CDR1 reads GTSNPN; CDR2 reads SVGIG (reference sequence). The CDR3 spans 14 residues. The CDR3 DNA follows: TGTGCCTGGAGTCGAGCCCGGGTGCAAGAGACCCAGTACTTC. This codes for CAWSRARVQETQYF.

This clone was observed a few times. V usage is TRBV19 and J usage is TRBJ1-2, with TRBD1 identical over 8 bases. The CDR3 sequence is 14 residues long. Per the germline V gene, CDR1 is LNHDA and CDR2 is SQIVND (reference sequence). J lost 4 bases, V lost 5 bases, and 6 bases had no gene match. CDR3 coding DNA: TGTGCCAGTAGTCCGACGACAGGGGCCTATGGCTACACCTTC. It is translated as CASSPTTGAYGYTF.

The CDR3 DNA sequence: TGCGCCAGCAGCCAAGACTTAGGTTGGGCAGGGAATGAGCAGTTCTTC. It translates to CASSQDLGWAGNEQFF. The chain employs TRBV4-1 and TRBJ2-1; possible D gene TRBD1, 5 bases. Germline lookup yields CDR1 MGHRA and CDR2 YSYEKL. The CDR3 is made up of 16 amino acids. Trimming took 0 bases from V and 7 from J, leaving 16 bases between them.

The chain employs TRBV5-1 and TRBJ2-3; 7 bases match TRBD2. This CDR3 spans 14 amino acids. Losses at the gene ends were 4 bases for V and 4 bases for J; bases not matched to a gene: 6. Germline CDR1 and CDR2: SGHRS and YFSETQ. CDR3 loop: CASSLGLVADTQYF. The CDR3 DNA follows: TGCGCCAGCAGCCTTGGACTAGTGGCAGATACGCAGTATTTT.